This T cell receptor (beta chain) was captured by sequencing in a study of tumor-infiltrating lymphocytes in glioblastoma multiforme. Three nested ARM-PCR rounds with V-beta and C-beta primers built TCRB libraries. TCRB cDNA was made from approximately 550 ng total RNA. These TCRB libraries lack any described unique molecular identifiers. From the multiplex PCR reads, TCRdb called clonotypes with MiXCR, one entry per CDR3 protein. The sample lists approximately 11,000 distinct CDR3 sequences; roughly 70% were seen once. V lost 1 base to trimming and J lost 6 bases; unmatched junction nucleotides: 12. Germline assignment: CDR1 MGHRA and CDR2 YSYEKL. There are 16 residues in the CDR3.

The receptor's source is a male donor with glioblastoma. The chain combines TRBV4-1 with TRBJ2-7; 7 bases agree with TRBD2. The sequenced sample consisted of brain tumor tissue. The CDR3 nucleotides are TGCGCCAGCAGCCAAGGGGAACTCGCGGGAGCGGGCGAGCAGTACTTC. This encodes CASSQGELAGAGEQYF.